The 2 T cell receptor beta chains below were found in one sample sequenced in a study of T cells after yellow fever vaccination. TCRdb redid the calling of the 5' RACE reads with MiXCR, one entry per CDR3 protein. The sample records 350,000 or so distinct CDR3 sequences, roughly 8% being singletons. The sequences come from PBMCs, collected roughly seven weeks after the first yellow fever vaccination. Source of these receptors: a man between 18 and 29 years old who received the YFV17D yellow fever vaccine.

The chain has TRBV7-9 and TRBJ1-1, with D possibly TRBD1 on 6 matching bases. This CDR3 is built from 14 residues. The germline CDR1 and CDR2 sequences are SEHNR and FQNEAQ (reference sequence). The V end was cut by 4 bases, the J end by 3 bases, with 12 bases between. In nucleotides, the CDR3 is TGTGCCAGCAGCTCCAGGGGTCGGGACACTGAAGCTTTCTTT. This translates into CASSSRGRDTEAFF.

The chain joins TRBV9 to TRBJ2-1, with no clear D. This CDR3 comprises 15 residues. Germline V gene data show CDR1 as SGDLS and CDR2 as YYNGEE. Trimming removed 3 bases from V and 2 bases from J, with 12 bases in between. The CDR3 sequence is CASSASTATYNEQFF. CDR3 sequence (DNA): TGTGCCAGCAGCGCTTCGACGGCGACCTACAATGAGCAGTTCTTC.